These T cell receptor beta chains were read from a single sample in a study of T-cell reconstitution after alpha-beta-depleted transplantation in children. TCRdb re-called the PCR reads through MiXCR, storing one row per CDR3 protein. The sample records hundreds of thousands of distinct CDR3 sequences, roughly 7.8% being singletons. The starting material was peripheral blood, obtained 360 days after TCRalphabeta/CD19-depleted stem cell transplant. Source of these receptors: a female patient aged 2-9 years who had a stem cell transplant for Fanconi anemia, so the T cells may come from the graft donor. Each CDR3 is given with its conserved first and last residue. The D gene is left open where the match is weak. Clone size is stated in some rows and not others, as once, few, many or a class when expanded.

cdr3_aa,cdr3_nt,clone_size,v_call,d_call,j_call
CASSPGTNTYEQYF,TGTGCCAGCTCACCCGGGACTAACACTTACGAGCAGTACTTC,.,TRBV18,TRBD2,TRBJ2-7
CASSKSTGRGPDTQYF,TGTGCCAGCAGTAAGTCGACAGGGAGAGGTCCAGATACGCAGTATTTT,.,TRBV6-2/TRBV6-3,TRBD1,TRBJ2-3
CSAALSYNQPQHF,TGCAGTGCAGCTCTCTCTTACAATCAGCCCCAGCATTTT,.,TRBV20-1,.,TRBJ1-5
CASSRSAQGGNEQFF,TGCGCCAGCAGCCGGAGCGCACAAGGGGGCAATGAGCAGTTCTTC,many,TRBV4-3,.,TRBJ2-1
CASSSAGGLSKTQYF,TGTGCCAGCAGCTCGGCGGGGGGGCTCTCGAAGACCCAGTACTTC,few,TRBV5-6,TRBD2,TRBJ2-5
CASGFLLQGSSGANVLTF,TGTGCTAGTGGTTTTTTACTACAGGGGAGCTCTGGGGCCAACGTCCTGACTTTC,few,TRBV12-5,TRBD1,TRBJ2-6
CASSLVRGPIAGTDTQYF,TGCGCCAGCAGCTTGGTTAGAGGGCCAATCGCGGGCACAGATACGCAGTATTTT,many,TRBV5-1,.,TRBJ2-3
CASSFGSGDYNEQFF,TGTGCCAGCAGTTTCGGGTCGGGTGATTACAATGAGCAGTTCTTC,many,TRBV12-3/TRBV12-4,.,TRBJ2-1
CSARGLEKYTDTQYF,TGCAGTGCTAGAGGTCTAGAGAAATACACAGATACGCAGTATTTT,many,TRBV20-1,.,TRBJ2-3
CASSRLAGYSYEQYF,TGTGCCAGCAGCCGACTAGCGGGGTACTCCTACGAGCAGTACTTC,many,TRBV7-9,TRBD2,TRBJ2-7
CASSVEQHRQETQYF,TGTGCCAGCAGTGTAGAGCAACATAGACAAGAGACCCAGTACTTC,many,TRBV2,.,TRBJ2-5
CASSSFTLTSGRDF,TGTGCCAGCAGTTCCTTCACCCTGACTAGCGGCAGAGACTTC,few,TRBV6-2/TRBV6-3,TRBD2,TRBJ2-7
CASSVDRGYYEQYF,TGTGCCAGCAGCGTTGACAGGGGGTACTACGAGCAGTACTTC,many,TRBV5-4,TRBD1,TRBJ2-7
CSAIRDRIYSNQPQHF,TGCAGTGCTATCCGGGACAGAATATATAGCAATCAGCCCCAGCATTTT,many,TRBV20-1,TRBD1,TRBJ1-5
CASSVVVQSNEQFF,TGTGCCAGCAGCGTAGTCGTCCAATCCAATGAGCAGTTCTTC,.,TRBV9,.,TRBJ2-1
CSTDETGLSYEQYF,TGCAGCACCGACGAGACAGGCTTATCCTACGAGCAGTACTTC,.,TRBV20-1,.,TRBJ2-7
CATSRDRVSVKTQYF,TGTGCCACCAGCAGAGACCGGGTTTCGGTAAAGACCCAGTACTTC,many,TRBV15,.,TRBJ2-5
CASSYLGQGWTQYF,TGTGCCAGCAGTTACTTGGGACAGGGATGGACCCAGTACTTC,many,TRBV6-5,TRBD1,TRBJ2-5
CASSLSPATNEKLFF,TGTGCCAGCAGTTTATCTCCGGCAACTAATGAAAAACTGTTTTTT,few,TRBV27,.,TRBJ1-4
CASSQDMWSQPQHF,TGTGCCAGCAGCCAAGATATGTGGAGTCAGCCCCAGCATTTT,.,TRBV3-1,.,TRBJ1-5
CSATSGGPGWNEQFF,TGCAGCGCTACATCAGGGGGGCCCGGATGGAATGAGCAGTTCTTC,many,TRBV20-1,.,TRBJ2-1
CSVIKDYGYTF,TGCAGCGTCATCAAAGATTATGGCTACACCTTC,many,TRBV29-1,.,TRBJ1-2
CASSEEWGTDTQYF,TGTGCCAGCAGTGAAGAGTGGGGAACAGATACGCAGTATTTT,.,TRBV6-1,.,TRBJ2-3
CASSFGTGLANTTYF,TGTGCCAGCAGTTTCGGGACAGGGCTGGCAAACACCACATATTTT,.,TRBV12-3/TRBV12-4,TRBD1,TRBJ1-3
CASSPIRGGEGDYEQYF,TGCGCCAGCAGCCCTATTAGAGGGGGTGAAGGGGACTACGAGCAGTACTTC,few,TRBV4-3,.,TRBJ2-7
CASSLLGPYEQYF,TGTGCCAGCAGCTTGCTGGGCCCCTACGAGCAGTACTTC,many,TRBV5-5,.,TRBJ2-7
CASKMGDTQYF,TGCGCCAGCAAAATGGGAGATACGCAGTATTTT,many,TRBV10-1,.,TRBJ2-3
CASSYPGSDNYGYTF,TGTGCCAGCAGTTACCCCGGGTCCGATAACTATGGCTACACCTTC,many,TRBV6-2/TRBV6-3,.,TRBJ1-2
CASSSDRVGQYF,TGTGCCAGCAGCTCTGACAGGGTAGGGCAGTACTTC,few,TRBV7-6,TRBD1,TRBJ2-7
CASSGRREQFF,TGTGCCAGTAGTGGCAGACGTGAGCAGTTCTTC,.,TRBV19,.,TRBJ2-1
CASKQQGAETQYF,TGTGCCAGCAAACAACAGGGGGCAGAGACCCAGTACTTC,many,TRBV6-2/TRBV6-3,TRBD1,TRBJ2-5
CASSSYEEKLFF,TGTGCCAGCAGTTCCTATGAGGAAAAACTGTTTTTT,many,TRBV28,.,TRBJ1-4
CASIQNLGHEQFF,TGTGCCAGCATCCAAAATCTGGGGCATGAGCAGTTCTTC,many,TRBV11-2,.,TRBJ2-1
CASSLWTGATDTQYF,TGTGCCAGCAGCTTGTGGACAGGAGCGACAGATACGCAGTATTTT,few,TRBV7-9,TRBD1,TRBJ2-3
CASSLGVPQAYSGNTIYF,TGTGCCAGCAGTTTAGGGGTCCCACAGGCGTACTCTGGAAACACCATATATTTT,many,TRBV12-3/TRBV12-4,.,TRBJ1-3
CASTPTSGGAYEQYF,TGTGCCAGCACGCCCACTAGCGGGGGGGCCTACGAGCAGTACTTC,few,TRBV28,TRBD2,TRBJ2-7
CASSLTGRVSTDTQYF,TGCGCCAGCAGCTTGACTGGGAGGGTGAGCACAGATACGCAGTATTTT,many,TRBV5-1,TRBD2,TRBJ2-3
CSASFQTQYF,TGCAGTGCTAGTTTCCAGACCCAGTACTTC,.,TRBV20-1,.,TRBJ2-5
CASSLVGGGEQYF,TGTGCCAGCAGCTTAGTAGGAGGGGGCGAGCAGTACTTC,many,TRBV7-6,.,TRBJ2-7
CATSRAGSSYNEQFF,TGTGCCACCAGCAGAGCGGGAAGTTCATACAATGAGCAGTTCTTC,many,TRBV15,.,TRBJ2-1
CASSSDRNTEAFF,TGTGCCAGCAGTAGCGACAGGAACACTGAAGCTTTCTTT,many,TRBV12-3/TRBV12-4,.,TRBJ1-1
CASSEGQRNQPQHF,TGTGCCAGCAGTGAGGGACAGCGCAATCAGCCCCAGCATTTT,few,TRBV27,TRBD1,TRBJ1-5
CASSGRTGIIYEQYF,TGCGCCAGCAGCGGTAGGACAGGGATTATCTACGAGCAGTACTTC,many,TRBV5-1,TRBD1,TRBJ2-7
CASSLRGWDLF,TGTGCCAGCAGCTTAAGGGGCTGGGATTTATTT,many,TRBV7-9,.,TRBJ2-3
CASSFGGGGDNEQFF,TGTGCCAGCAGTTTTGGAGGGGGGGGAGACAATGAGCAGTTCTTC,many,TRBV27,.,TRBJ2-1
CASSVDDGQPQHF,TGTGCCAGCAGCGTAGACGATGGGCAGCCCCAGCATTTT,.,TRBV9,.,TRBJ1-5